The present T cell receptor (beta chain) was sequenced within a study of OX40 agonist ivuxolimab in advanced cancers. Whole-study findings and limits: Some patients who did not respond also had low normalized T-cell clonal expansion.

Repertoires were generated with immunoSEQ multiplex PCR, while TCRdb's copy carries only in-frame clones and drops some. The sample holds 58,000 or so clones, approximately 82% seen once. As to this clone: Antigen unknown.

CDR1 is GTSNPN, CDR2 SVGIG, per germline (reference sequence). V was shortened by 2 bases and J by 5 bases, with 15 bases between the two germline ends. This CDR3 region has 15 residues. The J gene is TRBJ1-4, the V gene TRBV30; TRBD1 is a possible D gene (5 bases). Sequenced here: CD4+ or CD8+ T cells sorted from blood, sampled in a trial of the OX40 agonist ivuxolimab. This TCR was sampled from an adult with an advanced solid tumor such as melanoma, head and neck, liver or kidney cancer. The CDR3 region has the DNA TGTGCCTGGAGTCCCCATGGGGCAGGAAATGAAAAACTGTTTTTT. This gives the protein CAWSPHGAGNEKLFF.